Below, 15 T cell receptor beta chains from the same sample are listed, as sequenced in a study of blood T cell repertoires in COVID-19. The repertoire was sequenced with immunoSEQ multiplex PCR; TCRdb's copy has only in-frame clones and lacks some. The sample lists 130,000 to 150,000 clones, over 80% occurring once. Specimen: PBMCs or T cells enriched from blood (not recorded which). The receptor set was obtained from a woman in her 50s who had been exposed to COVID-19.

The J gene is TRBJ1-5, the V gene TRBV7-9; 7 positions match TRBD1. The CDR3 is 17 amino acids. The trim removed 4 bases at V and 1 base at J, leaving 10 bases unmatched. Germline CDR1 reads SEHNR; CDR2 reads FQNEAQ (reference sequence). The CDR3 loop reads CASSYYRGLESNQPQHF. The CDR3 DNA reads as TGTGCCAGCAGCTACTACAGGGGCTTGGAGAGCAATCAGCCCCAGCATTTT. The whole variable domain, filled in from reference TRBV7-9 and TRBJ1-5, reads DTGVSQNPRHKITKRGQNVTFRCDPISEHNRLYWYRQTLGQGPEFLTYFQNEAQLEKSRLLSDRFSAERPKGSFSTLEIQRTEQGDSAMYLCASSYYRGLESNQPQHFGDGTRLSIL.

The chain carries TRBV6-2 or TRBV6-3 and TRBJ1-5; 7 bases align to TRBD1. The germline V gene has CDR1 MNHEY and CDR2 SVGEGT. This CDR3 contains 15 residues. Trimming took 6 bases from V and 1 from J; bases not matched to a gene: 6. CDR3: CASSPRGQSNQPQHF. The CDR3 nucleotides read TGTGCCAGCAGCCCGAGGGGACAGAGCAATCAGCCCCAGCATTTT.

This clone was observed a few times. The chain employs TRBV7-2 and TRBJ2-7; 9 bases line up with TRBD1. In germline, CDR1 is SGHTA, CDR2 FQGNSA. This CDR3 is built from 14 residues. V trimming: 4 bases; J trimming: 3 bases; junction bases outside the gene matches: 4. This CDR3 is CASSSQGAVYEQYF. For the CDR3, the DNA is TGTGCCAGCAGCTCACAGGGGGCCGTCTACGAGCAGTACTTC.

This chain uses TRBV5-1 with TRBJ2-3; D call uncertain. Germline V gene data show CDR1 as SGHRS and CDR2 as YFSETQ. Between the trimmed V and J ends, which lost 7 bases and 0 bases, there was a span of 15 bases. The CDR3 has 15 residues. This chain's CDR3 is CASVAWATSTDTQYF. As DNA, the CDR3 is TGCGCCAGCGTGGCGTGGGCCACTAGCACAGATACGCAGTATTTT.

V is TRBV6-5 and J is TRBJ2-7; TRBD1 matches 10 bases. Per the germline V gene, CDR1 is MNHEY and CDR2 is SVGAGI. V was pared by 0 bases and J by 1 base, with 3 bases of the junction left unmatched. The CDR3 totals 16 residues. In DNA, the CDR3 is TGTGCCAGCAGTTACTCCGGGACAGGGGTTTCCTACGAGCAGTACTTC. It specifies CASSYSGTGVSYEQYF.

This sequence joins TRBV11-2 and TRBJ2-5, with D possibly being TRBD1 (6 bases). Trimming left V 6 bases short and J 2 bases short, with 19 bases between. Germline-derived CDR1 and CDR2 are SGHAT and FQNNGV. The CDR3 covers 16 residues. The CDR3 DNA follows: TGTGCCAGCAGTAAGGTCCGGACAGTAAAACAAGAGACCCAGTACTTC. As protein: CASSKVRTVKQETQYF.

The V gene is TRBV10-3, the J gene TRBJ2-7; tentative D call: TRBD2 (5 bases). Trimming shortened V by 5 bases and J by 6 bases, and 17 bases separated the two germline ends. CDR1 and CDR2 from the germline V gene are ENHRY and SYGVKD. CDR3 length: 14 residues. The CDR3 coding sequence is TGTGCCATCAGTCTCGATGGAGGACCGTCCGAGCAGTACTTC. Residues: CAISLDGGPSEQYF.

The chain is built from TRBV7-3 and TRBJ1-2; D possibly corresponds to TRBD1 (5 bases). The CDR3 consists of 14 residues. CDR1 SGHTA and CDR2 FQGTGA come from the germline V gene. V was cut by 5 bases and J by 8 bases, with 18 bases left in between. CDR3 protein: CASSLGGSREGYTF. In nucleotides, the CDR3 is TGTGCCAGCAGCCTCGGGGGGTCAAGAGAGGGCTACACCTTC.

V usage is TRBV6-1 and J usage is TRBJ1-1; tentative D call: TRBD1 (5 bases). The germline V gene encodes CDR1 MNHNS and CDR2 SASEGT. There are 17 residues in the CDR3. The V end was cut by 3 bases, the J end by 7 bases, with 24 bases between. The CDR3 is CASSDIPGGSFKVEAFF. The CDR3 bases are TGTGCCAGCAGTGACATACCCGGGGGGTCGTTTAAAGTTGAAGCTTTCTTT.

The chain carries TRBV12-5 and TRBJ1-1; D ambiguous. The ends were cut back, 1 base at V and 8 bases at J, with 8 bases in the middle. CDR3 length: 12 amino acids. Looked up from germline, CDR1 is LGHNT and CDR2 is FRNRAP. The CDR3 region has the DNA TGTGCTAGTGGTTTGGGTCTCGTGGAAGCTTTCTTT. Translated, it gives CASGLGLVEAFF.

The rearrangement uses TRBV2 and TRBJ2-7; the D gene is possibly TRBD2 (5 bases). This CDR3 comprises 14 residues. The V end was cut by 6 bases, the J end by 5 bases, with 17 bases between. Germline-derived CDR1 and CDR2 are SNHLY and FYNNEI. The CDR3 sequence: CASSEFGGQNEQYF. Written as DNA, the CDR3 is TGTGCCAGCAGCGAGTTTGGCGGGCAGAACGAGCAGTACTTC.

The chain uses TRBV5-4 and TRBJ2-2; 7 positions agree with TRBD2. V lost 2 bases, J lost 2 bases, and 3 bases stayed unmatched. This CDR3 has 15 amino acids. CDR1 and CDR2 from the germline V gene are SGHNT and YYREEE (reference sequence). DNA of the CDR3: TGTGCCAGCAGCTTCGGACTAGTCAACACCGGGGAGCTGTTTTTT. Translating gives CASSFGLVNTGELFF.

The chain joins TRBV7-2 to TRBJ2-1, with 9 positions matching TRBD2. Germline V gene sequence: CDR1 SGHTA, CDR2 FQGNSA. V was clipped by 1 base and J by 2 bases; unmatched bases: 3. The CDR3 has 16 residues. The CDR3 loop reads CASSLGVAGAYNEQFF. CDR3 DNA sequence: TGTGCCAGCAGCTTAGGGGTAGCGGGGGCCTACAATGAGCAGTTCTTC.

The chain links TRBV5-1 to TRBJ2-5, with 7 bases fitting TRBD1. Germline values: CDR1 SGHRS, CDR2 YFSETQ. The V and J ends lost 0 bases and 1 base, in that order; junction bases with no gene match: 3. This CDR3 spans 15 amino acids. The CDR3 region is CASSLDPGGQETQYF. CDR3 nucleotide sequence: TGCGCCAGCAGCTTGGATCCAGGGGGCCAAGAGACCCAGTACTTC.

This clone was observed a single time. This sequence joins TRBV4-1 and TRBJ2-5; TRBD1 matches at 8 bases. CDR1 and CDR2 (germline): MGHRA, YSYEKL. CDR3 length equals 18 residues. V shed 2 bases and J 5 bases; nucleotides not matched to a gene: 16. This CDR3 reads CASSQNLAGGVLRETQYF. The DNA for the CDR3 is TGCGCCAGCAGCCAAAATTTGGCAGGGGGCGTTTTGAGGGAGACCCAGTACTTC.